Listed here are 18 T cell receptor beta chains from one sample, sequenced in a study of beta chain features in type 1 diabetes. What was sequenced were expressed TCRB transcripts, since all of the isolated RNA had been reverse transcribed. Measured with immunoSEQ multiplex PCR; TCRdb has only the in-frame clones, and not every one. The sample has about 400,000 clones; approximately 12% are singletons. Input material: naive CD4+ T cells from blood. These TCRs come from a man aged 18 to 30 in good health.

V gene TRBV5-1 combines with J gene TRBJ2-1; 11 positions match TRBD1. The CDR3 has 15 residues. The germline gives CDR1 SGHRS, CDR2 YFSETQ. Trimming at V came to 0 bases and at J to 8 bases, leaving 4 bases not matched to a gene. The CDR3, as DNA: TGCGCCAGCAGCTTGGAGGACAGGGGGCTCGATGAGCAGTTCTTC. This sequence encodes CASSLEDRGLDEQFF.

This sequence joins TRBV28 and TRBJ2-3, with 9 bases matching TRBD2. CDR3 length equals 18 residues. Germline CDR1 reads MDHEN; CDR2 reads SYDVKM. The junction had 17 bases not matched to a gene; V was cut back by 8 bases and J by 2 bases. The CDR3 region is CASFDDSGGLHFTDTQYF. The CDR3 DNA reads TGTGCCAGCTTTGACGATAGCGGGGGCCTACATTTCACAGATACGCAGTATTTT.

There are a few counts of this clone. V usage is TRBV7-2 and J usage is TRBJ1-5; D is perhaps TRBD1 (6 bases). Trimming left V 2 bases short and J 3 bases short, with 20 bases between. Germline values: CDR1 SGHTA, CDR2 FQGNSA. The CDR3 sequence is 18 residues long. Written as DNA, the CDR3 is TGTGCCAGCAGCTTACGTAGGACAGCCGAAGCGTCCAATCAGCCCCAGCATTTT. Translation gives CASSLRRTAEASNQPQHF. The full variable domain, its missing parts supplied by reference TRBV7-2 and TRBJ1-5, is GAGVSQSPSNKVTEKGKDVELRCDPISGHTALYWYRQSLGQGLEFLIYFQGNSAPDKSGLPSDRFSAERTGGSVSTLTIQRTQQEDSAVYLCASSLRRTAEASNQPQHFGDGTRLSIL.

The rearrangement uses TRBV9 and TRBJ1-2, with a possible D match to TRBD1 (6 bases). CDR1 is SGDLS and CDR2 is YYNGEE in the germline V gene. Trimming pared 4 bases from V and 3 bases from J, leaving 10 bases between. The CDR3 is 13 amino acids. The DNA of the CDR3 is TGTGCCAGCAGCCTGGACAGCTACTATGGCTACACCTTC. Translating gives CASSLDSYYGYTF.

The genes are TRBV30 and TRBJ2-1; TRBD2 is a possible D gene (6 bases). The CDR3 has 15 amino acids. V lost 5 bases and J lost 2, with 16 bases in between. The germline gives CDR1 GTSNPN, CDR2 SVGIG (reference sequence). CDR3 sequence reads: CAWLRRGSPYNEQFF. The CDR3 DNA follows: TGTGCCTGGCTACGGCGGGGTAGCCCCTACAATGAGCAGTTCTTC. Supplemented by reference TRBV30 and TRBJ2-1, the full variable domain reads SQTIHQWPATLVQPVGSPLSLECTVEGTSNPNLYWYRQAAGRGLQLLFYSVGIGQISSEVPQNLSASRPQDRQFILSSKKLLLSDSGFYLCAWLRRGSPYNEQFFGPGTRLTVL.

The genes are TRBV28 and TRBJ2-1; TRBD2 matches 7 bases. Trimming cost V 6 bases and J 6 bases; bases outside gene matches: 2. Looked up from germline, CDR1 is MDHEN and CDR2 is SYDVKM. The CDR3 is 12 amino acids. CDR3 region: CASRSGGNEQFF. The CDR3 bases are TGTGCCAGCAGGTCGGGGGGCAATGAGCAGTTCTTC. Full variable domain (rest looked up from reference TRBV28 and TRBJ2-1): DVKVTQSSRYLVKRTGEKVFLECVQDMDHENMFWYRQDPGLGLRLIYFSYDVKMKEKGDIPEGYSVSREKKERFSLILESASTNQTSMYLCASRSGGNEQFFGPGTRLTVL.

Comment on this clone: A junction boundary mismatches the germline segment, possibly from a read error. The V call is TRBV6-7, the J call TRBJ1-2; possible D gene TRBD1, 6 bases. TRBV6-7 is sorted into the ORF group, with uncertain function. CDR3 length: 12 residues. The CDR3 bases are TGTGCCAGCAGCCTACGTCAGGGGAAGGTCGTCTTC. This sequence encodes CASSLRQGKVVF.

The chain uses TRBV6-1 and TRBJ1-1; TRBD1 might be the D (5 bases). The CDR3 is 13 residues long. Germline CDR1 is MNHNS and CDR2 is SASEGT. Trimming took off 6 bases at V and 3 bases at J, with 11 bases between the two ends. CDR3 region: CASSQGLHTEAFF. Written as DNA, the CDR3 is TGTGCCAGCAGCCAGGGACTACACACTGAAGCTTTCTTT.

CDR3 sequence reads: CASSLGGTPLGEQYF. The CDR3 DNA reads as TGTGCCAGCAGCTTAGGGGGGACTCCATTGGGCGAGCAGTACTTC. This chain connects TRBV11-2 to TRBJ2-7, with D tentatively TRBD2 (6 bases). CDR3 length: 15 amino acids. The germline V gene has CDR1 SGHAT and CDR2 FQNNGV. Trimming stripped 1 base from V and 6 bases from J, with 16 bases between.

This clone turned up a few times. The chain joins TRBV6-6 to TRBJ2-7, with no clear D. The CDR3 extends over 15 amino acids. The germline CDR1 and CDR2 sequences are MNHNY and SVGAGI (reference sequence). The V and J ends lost 6 bases and 2 bases respectively, with 17 bases between them. The CDR3 sequence is CASSHRQGLAYEQYF. CDR3 DNA sequence: TGTGCCAGCAGCCATAGACAAGGCTTAGCCTACGAGCAGTACTTC.

This clone was observed a few times. This chain joins TRBV5-1 and TRBJ2-4, with D perhaps matching TRBD2 (5 bases). Germline V lookup: CDR1 SGHRS, CDR2 YFSETQ. Trimming shortened V by 0 bases and J by 1 base, and 5 bases separated the two germline ends. CDR3 length equals 14 residues. The CDR3 DNA follows: TGCGCCAGCAGCTTGGGCGGGGCCAAAAACATTCAGTACTTC. Its protein product is CASSLGGAKNIQYF.

The rearrangement joins TRBV5-1 to TRBJ2-2; TRBD1 is a possible D gene (6 bases). V was trimmed by 4 bases and J by 3 bases, leaving 13 bases between them. The CDR3 is 15 amino acids. Germline V CDR1 and CDR2: SGHRS, YFSETQ. CDR3 sequence: CASSQGPGYTGELFF. The CDR3 DNA follows: TGCGCCAGCAGCCAGGGGCCGGGGTACACCGGGGAGCTGTTTTTT.

This clone showed up just a few times. Other DNA variants within this sample encode the same CDR3. J is TRBJ2-7 and V is TRBV9; 10 positions agree with TRBD2. The CDR3 sequence is 15 residues long. Germline CDR1 and CDR2: SGDLS and YYNGEE. Trimming at V came to 0 bases and at J to 4 bases, leaving 4 bases not matched to a gene. The CDR3 protein is CASSVGGTSVYEQYF. Written as DNA, the CDR3 is TGTGCCAGCAGCGTAGGTGGGACTAGCGTGTACGAGCAGTACTTC.

The gene calls are TRBV7-2 and TRBJ2-6; TRBD2 agrees at 11 bases. This CDR3 is 17 amino acids long. The germline gives CDR1 SGHTA, CDR2 FQGNSA. With 1 base clipped from V and 10 bases from J, the junction kept 9 bases outside the gene matches. In nucleotides, the CDR3 is TGTGCCAGCAGCTTAGTGGGGCCAACTAGCGGGAGAAACGTCCTGACTTTC. This encodes CASSLVGPTSGRNVLTF.

This clone was found a few times. The chain recombines TRBV5-1 with TRBJ2-1; D is perhaps TRBD2 (6 bases). Looked up from germline, CDR1 is SGHRS and CDR2 is YFSETQ. V lost 7 bases and J 8 bases, leaving 22 bases between the germline ends. The CDR3 sequence is 15 residues long. The CDR3 sequence: CASSPRLTSLDEQFF. CDR3 coding DNA: TGCGCCAGCTCCCCCCGACTCACTAGCCTCGATGAGCAGTTCTTC.

This chain joins TRBV4-2 and TRBJ2-3; the match to TRBD2 covers 7 bases. This CDR3 contains 15 residues. Trimming removed 0 bases from V and 4 bases from J; junction bases left unmatched: 4. In germline, CDR1 is LGHNA, CDR2 YNFKEQ. CDR3 protein: CASSQEGLAADTQYF. CDR3 nucleotide sequence: TGTGCCAGCAGCCAAGAAGGCCTAGCGGCAGATACGCAGTATTTT.

There are a few counts of this clone. The rearrangement joins TRBV30 to TRBJ2-7, with D perhaps matching TRBD2 (6 bases). The CDR3 is 13 residues long. The V and J ends lost 4 bases and 2 bases respectively, with 12 bases between them. The germline CDR1 and CDR2 sequences are GTSNPN and SVGIG (reference sequence). This CDR3 is CAWNGGVAYEQYF. DNA for the CDR3: TGTGCCTGGAATGGAGGGGTGGCCTACGAGCAGTACTTC.

Concerning this clone: The same CDR3 also results from other DNA sequences found in this sample. CDR3 nucleotides: TGTGCCAGCAGTTCTAGCGGGGGGGCCGCGGATACGCAGTATTTT. As protein: CASSSSGGAADTQYF. The chain has TRBV7-2 and TRBJ2-3; TRBD2 aligns across 12 bases. Germline trimming cut 6 bases from V and 6 bases from J; bases unmatched to any gene: 7. CDR1 and CDR2 (germline): SGHTA, FQGNSA. This CDR3 spans 15 amino acids.